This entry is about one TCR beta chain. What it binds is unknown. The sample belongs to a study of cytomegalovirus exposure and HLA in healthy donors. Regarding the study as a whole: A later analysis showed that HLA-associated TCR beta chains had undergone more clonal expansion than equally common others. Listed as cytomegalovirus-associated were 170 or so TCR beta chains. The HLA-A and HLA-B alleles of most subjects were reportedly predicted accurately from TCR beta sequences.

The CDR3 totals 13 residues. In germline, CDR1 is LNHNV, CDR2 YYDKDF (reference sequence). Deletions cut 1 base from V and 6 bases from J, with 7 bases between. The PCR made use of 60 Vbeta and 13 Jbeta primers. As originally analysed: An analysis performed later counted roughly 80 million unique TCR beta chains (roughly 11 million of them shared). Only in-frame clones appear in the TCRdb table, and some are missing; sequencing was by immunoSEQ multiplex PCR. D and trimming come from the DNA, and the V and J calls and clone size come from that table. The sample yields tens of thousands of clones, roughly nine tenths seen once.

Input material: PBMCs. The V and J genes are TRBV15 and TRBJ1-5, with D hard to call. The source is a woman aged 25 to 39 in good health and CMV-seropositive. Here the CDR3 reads CATSRGIGQPQHF. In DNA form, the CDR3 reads TGTGCCACCAGCAGAGGAATCGGTCAGCCCCAGCATTTT.